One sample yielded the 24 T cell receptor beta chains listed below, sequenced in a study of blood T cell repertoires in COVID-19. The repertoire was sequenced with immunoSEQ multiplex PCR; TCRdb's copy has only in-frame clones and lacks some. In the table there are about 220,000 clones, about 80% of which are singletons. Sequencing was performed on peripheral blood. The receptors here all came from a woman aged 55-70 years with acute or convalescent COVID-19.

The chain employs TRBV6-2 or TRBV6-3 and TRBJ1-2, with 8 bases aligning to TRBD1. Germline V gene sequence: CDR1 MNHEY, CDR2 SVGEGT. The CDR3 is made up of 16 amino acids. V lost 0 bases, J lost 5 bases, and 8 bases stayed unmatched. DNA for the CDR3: TGTGCCAGCAGTTACTCGATCTTACAGGGGGAGTATGGCTACACCTTC. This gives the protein CASSYSILQGEYGYTF.

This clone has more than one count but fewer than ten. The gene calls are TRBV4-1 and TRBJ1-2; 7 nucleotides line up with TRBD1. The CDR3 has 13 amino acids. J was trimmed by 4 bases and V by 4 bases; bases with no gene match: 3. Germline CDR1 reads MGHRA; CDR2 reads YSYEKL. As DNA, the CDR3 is TGCGCCAGCAGCCTCCGGGACAGCTATGGCTACACCTTC. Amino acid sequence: CASSLRDSYGYTF.

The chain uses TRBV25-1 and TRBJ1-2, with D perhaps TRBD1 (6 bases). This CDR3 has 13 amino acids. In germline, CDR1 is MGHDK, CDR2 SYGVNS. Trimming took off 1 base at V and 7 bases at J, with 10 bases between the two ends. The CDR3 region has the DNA TGTGCCAGCAGTGAATTTTCAGGGGTTGGCTACACCTTC. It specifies CASSEFSGVGYTF.

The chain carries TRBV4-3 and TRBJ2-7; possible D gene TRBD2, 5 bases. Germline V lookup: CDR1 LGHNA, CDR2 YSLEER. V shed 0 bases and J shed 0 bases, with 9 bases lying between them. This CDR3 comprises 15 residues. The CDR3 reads CASSQDIGVSYEQYF. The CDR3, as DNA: TGCGCCAGCAGCCAAGATATCGGGGTCTCCTACGAGCAGTACTTC.

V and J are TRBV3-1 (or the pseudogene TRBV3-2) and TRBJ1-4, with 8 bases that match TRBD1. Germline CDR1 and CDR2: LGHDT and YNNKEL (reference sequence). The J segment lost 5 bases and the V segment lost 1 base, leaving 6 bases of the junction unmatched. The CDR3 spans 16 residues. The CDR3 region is CASSQVGGQGNEKLFF. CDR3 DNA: TGTGCCAGCAGCCAAGTGGGTGGACAGGGAAATGAAAAACTGTTTTTT.

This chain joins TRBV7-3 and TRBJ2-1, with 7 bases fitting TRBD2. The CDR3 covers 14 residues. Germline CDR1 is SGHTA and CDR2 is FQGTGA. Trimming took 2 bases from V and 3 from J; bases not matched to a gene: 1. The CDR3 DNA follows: TGTGCCAGCAGCTTAGCGGGGGACTACAATGAGCAGTTCTTC. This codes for CASSLAGDYNEQFF.

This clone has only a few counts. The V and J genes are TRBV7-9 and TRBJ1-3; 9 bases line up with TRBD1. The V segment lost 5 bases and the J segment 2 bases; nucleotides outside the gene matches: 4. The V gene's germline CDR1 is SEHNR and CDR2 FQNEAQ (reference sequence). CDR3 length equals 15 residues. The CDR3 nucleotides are TGTGCCAGCAGCGCTGGACAGGGGACTGGAAACACCATATATTTT. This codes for CASSAGQGTGNTIYF. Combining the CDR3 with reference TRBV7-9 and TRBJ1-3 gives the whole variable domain DTGVSQNPRHKITKRGQNVTFRCDPISEHNRLYWYRQTLGQGPEFLTYFQNEAQLEKSRLLSDRFSAERPKGSFSTLEIQRTEQGDSAMYLCASSAGQGTGNTIYFGEGSWLTVV.

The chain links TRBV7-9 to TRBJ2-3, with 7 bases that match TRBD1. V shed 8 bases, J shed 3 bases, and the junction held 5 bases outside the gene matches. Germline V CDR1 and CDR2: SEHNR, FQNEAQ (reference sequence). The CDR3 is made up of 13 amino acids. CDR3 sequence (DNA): TGTGCCAGCCTGGCAGGGGGTACAGATACGCAGTATTTT. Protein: CASLAGGTDTQYF.

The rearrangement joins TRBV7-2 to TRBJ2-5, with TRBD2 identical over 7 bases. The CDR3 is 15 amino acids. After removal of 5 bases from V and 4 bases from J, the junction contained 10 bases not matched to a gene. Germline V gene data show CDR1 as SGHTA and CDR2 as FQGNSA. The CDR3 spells CASSPWGGGGETQYF. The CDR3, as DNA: TGTGCCAGCAGCCCCTGGGGTGGCGGGGGAGAGACCCAGTACTTC.

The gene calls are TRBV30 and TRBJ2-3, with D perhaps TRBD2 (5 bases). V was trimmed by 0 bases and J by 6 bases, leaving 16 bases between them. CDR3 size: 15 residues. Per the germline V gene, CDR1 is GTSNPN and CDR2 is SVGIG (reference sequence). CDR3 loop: CAWSVRSGWADTQYF. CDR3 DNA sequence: TGTGCCTGGAGTGTACGTTCGGGGTGGGCTGATACGCAGTATTTT.

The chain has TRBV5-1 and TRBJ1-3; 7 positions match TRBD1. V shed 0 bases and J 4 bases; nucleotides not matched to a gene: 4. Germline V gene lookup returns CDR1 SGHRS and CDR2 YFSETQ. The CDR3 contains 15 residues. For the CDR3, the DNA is TGCGCCAGCAGCTTGGAGGCGGGACAGGGAAACACCATATATTTT. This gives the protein CASSLEAGQGNTIYF.

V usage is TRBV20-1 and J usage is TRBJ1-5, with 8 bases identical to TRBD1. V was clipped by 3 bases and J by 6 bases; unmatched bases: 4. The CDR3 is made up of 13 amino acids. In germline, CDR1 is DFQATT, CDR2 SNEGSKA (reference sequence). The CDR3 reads CSASQGASQPQHF. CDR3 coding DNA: TGCAGTGCTAGTCAGGGGGCTAGTCAGCCCCAGCATTTT.

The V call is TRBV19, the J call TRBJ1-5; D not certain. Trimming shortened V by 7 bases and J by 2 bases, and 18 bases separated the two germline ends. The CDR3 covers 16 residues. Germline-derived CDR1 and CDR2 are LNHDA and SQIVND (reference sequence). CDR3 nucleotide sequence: TGTGCCAGTAAAAGGACTCCCGGTTCTGGCAATCAGCCCCAGCATTTT. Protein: CASKRTPGSGNQPQHF.

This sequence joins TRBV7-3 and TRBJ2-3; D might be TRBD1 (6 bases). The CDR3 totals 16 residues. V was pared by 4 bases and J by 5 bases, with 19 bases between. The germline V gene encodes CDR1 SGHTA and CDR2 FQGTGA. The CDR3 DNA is TGTGCCAGCAGCTCCACAGGGCTAGATAGAGAAGATACGCAGTATTTT. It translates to CASSSTGLDREDTQYF.

CDR3: CASSSLGQPPTEAFF. In DNA, the CDR3 is TGTGCCAGCAGCTCTCTCGGACAACCTCCTACTGAAGCTTTCTTT. The chain couples TRBV7-3 to TRBJ1-1; a possible D gene is TRBD1 (5 bases). The CDR3 length is 15 residues. The V gene's germline CDR1 is SGHTA and CDR2 FQGTGA. V gave up 4 bases and J gave up 5 bases, with 17 bases separating them.

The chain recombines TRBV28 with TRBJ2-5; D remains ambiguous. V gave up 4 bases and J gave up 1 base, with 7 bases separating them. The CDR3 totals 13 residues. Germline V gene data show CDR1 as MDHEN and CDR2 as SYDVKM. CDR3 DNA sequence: TGTGCCAGCAGTTATAGCAGCCAAGAGACCCAGTACTTC. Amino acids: CASSYSSQETQYF.

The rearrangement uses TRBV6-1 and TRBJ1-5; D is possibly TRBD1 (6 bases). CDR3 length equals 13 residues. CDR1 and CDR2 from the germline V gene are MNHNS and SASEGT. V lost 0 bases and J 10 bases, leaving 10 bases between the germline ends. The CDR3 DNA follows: TGTGCCAGCAGTGAAGCGCGGGGGACACCCCAGCATTTT. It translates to CASSEARGTPQHF.

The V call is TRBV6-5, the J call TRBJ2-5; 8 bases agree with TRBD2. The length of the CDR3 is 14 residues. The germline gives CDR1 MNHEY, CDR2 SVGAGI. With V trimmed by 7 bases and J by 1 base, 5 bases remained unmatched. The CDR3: CASKSGGPQETQYF. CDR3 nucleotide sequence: TGTGCCAGCAAAAGCGGGGGACCCCAAGAGACCCAGTACTTC.

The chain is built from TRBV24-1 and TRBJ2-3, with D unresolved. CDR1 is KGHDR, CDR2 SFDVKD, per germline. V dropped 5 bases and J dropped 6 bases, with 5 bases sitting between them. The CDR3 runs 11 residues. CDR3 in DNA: TGTGCCACCAGTGCCCGGGATACGCAGTATTTT. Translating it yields CATSARDTQYF.

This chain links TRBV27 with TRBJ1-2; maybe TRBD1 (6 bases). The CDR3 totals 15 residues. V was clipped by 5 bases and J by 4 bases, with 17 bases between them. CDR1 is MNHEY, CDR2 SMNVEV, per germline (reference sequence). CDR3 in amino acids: CASSPPGAQGYGYTF. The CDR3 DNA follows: TGTGCCAGCAGTCCCCCAGGGGCGCAGGGCTATGGCTACACCTTC.

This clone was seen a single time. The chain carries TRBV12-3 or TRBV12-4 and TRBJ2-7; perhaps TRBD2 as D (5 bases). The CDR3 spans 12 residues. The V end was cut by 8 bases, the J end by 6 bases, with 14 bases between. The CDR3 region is CASRAWGAEQYF. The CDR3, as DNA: TGTGCCAGCCGAGCCTGGGGAGCCGAGCAGTACTTC.

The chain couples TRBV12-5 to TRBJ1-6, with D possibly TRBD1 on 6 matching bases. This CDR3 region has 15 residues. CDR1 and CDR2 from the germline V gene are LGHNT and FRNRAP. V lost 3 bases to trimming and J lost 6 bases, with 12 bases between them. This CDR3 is CASGLGGKGNSPLHF. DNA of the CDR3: TGTGCTAGTGGTTTAGGGGGAAAGGGTAATTCACCCCTCCACTTT. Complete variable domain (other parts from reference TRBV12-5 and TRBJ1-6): DARVTQTPRHKVTEMGQEVTMRCQPILGHNTVFWYRQTMMQGLELLAYFRNRAPLDDSGMPKDRFSAEMPDATLATLKIQPSEPRDSAVYFCASGLGGKGNSPLHFGNGTRLTVT.

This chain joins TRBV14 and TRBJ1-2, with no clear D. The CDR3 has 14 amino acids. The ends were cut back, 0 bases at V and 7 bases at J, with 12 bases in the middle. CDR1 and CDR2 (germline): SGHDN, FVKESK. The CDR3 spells CASSQDWAGFGYTF. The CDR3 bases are TGTGCCAGCAGCCAAGATTGGGCGGGCTTTGGCTACACCTTC.

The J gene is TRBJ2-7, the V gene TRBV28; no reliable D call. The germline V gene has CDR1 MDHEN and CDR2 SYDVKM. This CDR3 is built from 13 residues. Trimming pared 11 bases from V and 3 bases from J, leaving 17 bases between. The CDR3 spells CASRPPLNYEQYF. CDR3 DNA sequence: TGTGCCTCTAGGCCCCCCCTAAACTACGAGCAGTACTTC.